The 5 T cell receptor beta chains reported below all come from one sample, sequenced in a study of blood T cell repertoires in COVID-19. Profiled with immunoSEQ multiplex PCR; TCRdb holds only in-frame clones, not every one. The sample lists 45,000 to 65,000 clones, approximately 84% occurring once. Input material: peripheral blood. These receptor sequences come from a man aged 55 to 70 with acute or convalescent COVID-19.

The rearrangement uses TRBV5-1 and TRBJ2-3; 8 positions match TRBD2. The V and J ends lost 5 bases and 3 bases, in that order; junction bases with no gene match: 8. The CDR3 spans 15 residues. The germline V gene encodes CDR1 SGHRS and CDR2 YFSETQ. The CDR3 protein is CASRLRGALTDTQYF. CDR3 DNA: TGCGCCAGCAGGTTGCGGGGGGCTCTTACAGATACGCAGTATTTT. The variable domain in full, with the rest retrieved from reference TRBV5-1 and TRBJ2-3, is KAGVTQTPRYLIKTRGQQVTLSCSPISGHRSVSWYQQTPGQGLQFLFEYFSETQRNKGNFPGRFSGRQFSNSRSEMNVSTLELGDSALYLCASRLRGALTDTQYFGPGTRLTVL.

The J gene is TRBJ1-4, the V gene TRBV24-1; D is unresolved. The CDR3 consists of 14 residues. The V and J ends lost 9 bases and 1 base respectively, with 11 bases between them. The germline V gene has CDR1 KGHDR and CDR2 SFDVKD. The CDR3 sequence: CATGSGLTNEKLFF. The CDR3 region has the DNA TGTGCCACCGGGTCAGGACTAACTAATGAAAAACTGTTTTTT.

This rearrangement joins TRBV20-1 to TRBJ1-2; no definite D call. Per germline, CDR1 DFQATT and CDR2 SNEGSKA (reference sequence). V was trimmed by 6 bases and J by 4 bases, leaving 6 bases between them. The CDR3 runs to 10 residues. Here the CDR3 reads CSAAGYGYTF. The CDR3 DNA is TGCAGTGCGGCTGGCTATGGCTACACCTTC.

The chain couples TRBV9 to TRBJ1-2, with a possible D match to TRBD1 (6 bases). CDR3 length: 13 residues. The V and J ends lost 5 bases and 8 bases respectively, with 16 bases between them. Germline loops: CDR1 SGDLS, CDR2 YYNGEE. CDR3 residues: CASSSRYRDGYTF. The CDR3 region has the DNA TGTGCCAGCAGTTCTCGCTACAGGGACGGCTACACCTTC.

The chain has TRBV13 and TRBJ2-3; 9 positions match TRBD2. The junction had 12 bases not matched to a gene; V was cut back by 4 bases and J by 1 base. This CDR3 comprises 18 residues. Per the germline V gene, CDR1 is PRHDT and CDR2 is FYEKMQ (reference sequence). CDR3 region: CASSSHPGSGGGTDTQYF. Written as DNA, the CDR3 is TGTGCCAGCAGCTCGCACCCAGGTAGCGGGGGCGGCACAGATACGCAGTATTTT.